This T cell receptor (beta chain) was sequenced during a study of cytomegalovirus exposure and HLA in healthy donors. Whole-study results and caveats: Most CMV-associated TCR beta chains were later found to appear HLA-restricted. Later analysis identified 15,000 to 20,000 TCR beta sequences associated with HLA alleles, using a false discovery rate threshold of 0.05. Later analysis demonstrated an association between a missense DCLRE1C variant and TCR beta V- and J-gene trimming.

Comment on this clone: Its antigen is currently unknown.

This CDR3 has 15 residues. The V and J ends lost 3 bases and 7 bases respectively, with 18 bases between them. Germline V CDR1 and CDR2: GTSNPN, SVGIG (reference sequence). Unrecorded immune exposure was likely among donors, who were nominally healthy when sampled. In the PCR, 60 Vbeta and 13 Jbeta primers were used. Sequencing used immunoSEQ multiplex PCR; TCRdb keeps in-frame clones, though not all of them. The sample lists about 120,000 clones; 50% to 65% were seen once. The J gene is TRBJ1-4, the V gene TRBV30, with a tentative D call TRBD1 (6 bases). The sequencing sample was made of PBMCs. This clonotype originated in a man aged 35 to 55 in good health and CMV-seropositive. In nucleotides, the CDR3 is TGTGCCTGGAGCGAGACCAGGGGCGGCATTGAAAAACTGTTTTTT. Protein product: CAWSETRGGIEKLFF. Full variable domain (outside the CDR3, taken from reference TRBV30 and TRBJ1-4): SQTIHQWPATLVQPVGSPLSLECTVEGTSNPNLYWYRQAAGRGLQLLFYSVGIGQISSEVPQNLSASRPQDRQFILSSKKLLLSDSGFYLCAWSETRGGIEKLFFGSGTQLSVL.